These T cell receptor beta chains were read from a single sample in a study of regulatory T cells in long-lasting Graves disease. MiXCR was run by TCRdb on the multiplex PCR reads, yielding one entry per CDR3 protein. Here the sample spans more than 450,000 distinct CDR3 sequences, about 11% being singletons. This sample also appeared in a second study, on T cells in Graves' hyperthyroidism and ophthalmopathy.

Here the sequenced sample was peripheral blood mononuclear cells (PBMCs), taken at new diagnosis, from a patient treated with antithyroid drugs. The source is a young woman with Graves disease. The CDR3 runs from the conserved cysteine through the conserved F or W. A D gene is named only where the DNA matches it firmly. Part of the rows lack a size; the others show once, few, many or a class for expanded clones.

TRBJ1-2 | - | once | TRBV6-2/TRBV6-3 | CASSYSTANYGYTF | TGTGCCAGCAGTTACTCGACGGCTAACTATGGCTACACCTTC
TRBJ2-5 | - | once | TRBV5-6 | CASSIGTPETQYF | TGTGCCAGCAGCATTGGGACTCCGGAGACCCAGTACTTC
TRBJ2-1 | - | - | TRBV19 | CASSGGHNNEQFF | TGTGCCAGTAGTGGGGGACACAACAATGAGCAGTTCTTC
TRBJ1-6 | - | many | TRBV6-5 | CASSFGQIGSPLHF | TGTGCCAGCAGTTTTGGACAGATAGGTTCACCCCTCCACTTT
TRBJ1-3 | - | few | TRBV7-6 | CASSLGGASRNTIYF | TGTGCCAGCAGCTTAGGGGGGGCGAGTAGAAACACCATATATTTT
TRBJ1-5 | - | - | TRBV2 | CASKGHRTSFQPQHF | TGTGCCAGCAAGGGGCACAGGACCTCTTTTCAGCCCCAGCATTTT
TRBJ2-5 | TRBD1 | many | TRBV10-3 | CASAGQGGETQYF | TGTGCCAGCGCAGGACAGGGAGGAGAGACCCAGTACTTC
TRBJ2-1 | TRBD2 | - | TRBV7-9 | CASSRGLAENEQFF | TGTGCCAGCAGCCGAGGACTAGCGGAGAATGAGCAGTTCTTC
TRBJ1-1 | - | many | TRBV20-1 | CSAREVRYTEAFF | TGCAGTGCTAGGGAGGTCCGTTATACTGAAGCTTTCTTT
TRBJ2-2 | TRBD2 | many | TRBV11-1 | CASSSPGLAELGELFF | TGTGCCAGCAGCTCACCGGGACTAGCGGAGCTGGGGGAGCTGTTTTTT
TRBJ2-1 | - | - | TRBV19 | CASSILKSSYNEQFF | TGTGCCAGTAGTATTTTGAAGAGCTCCTACAATGAGCAGTTCTTC
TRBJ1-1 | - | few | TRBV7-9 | CASSLNAGLTEAFF | TGTGCCAGCAGCTTAAATGCAGGGTTGACTGAAGCTTTCTTT
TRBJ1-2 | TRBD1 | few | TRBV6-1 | CASATGGGKNYGYTF | TGTGCCAGCGCGACAGGGGGCGGAAAGAACTATGGCTACACCTTC
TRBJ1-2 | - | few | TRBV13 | CASSLGLAGTNYGYTF | TGTGCCAGCAGCTTAGGATTGGCAGGGACTAACTATGGCTACACCTTC
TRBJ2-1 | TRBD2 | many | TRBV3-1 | CASSQSLGSGRAEQFF | TGTGCCAGCAGCCAATCACTGGGTAGCGGGAGGGCCGAGCAGTTCTTC
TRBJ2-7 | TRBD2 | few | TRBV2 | CASSGPSGSSEQYF | TGTGCCAGCAGTGGGCCTAGCGGGAGCTCCGAGCAGTACTTC
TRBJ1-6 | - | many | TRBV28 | CASSLTTLGYNSPLHF | TGTGCCAGCAGCCTAACCACTTTGGGGTATAATTCACCCCTCCACTTT
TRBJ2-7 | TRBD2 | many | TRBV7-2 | CASSGILAGSGEQYF | TGTGCCAGCAGCGGGATACTAGCGGGATCTGGCGAGCAGTACTTC
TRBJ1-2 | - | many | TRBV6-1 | CASSEATHYGYTF | TGTGCCAGCAGTGAAGCAACCCACTATGGCTACACCTTC
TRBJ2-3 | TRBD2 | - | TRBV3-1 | CASSQVTSGSQDTQYF | TGTGCCAGCAGCCAAGTGACTAGCGGGAGTCAAGATACGCAGTATTTT
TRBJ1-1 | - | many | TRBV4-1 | CASSQAIKDPDVTEAFF | TGCGCCAGCAGCCAGGCGATTAAGGACCCCGACGTCACTGAAGCTTTCTTT
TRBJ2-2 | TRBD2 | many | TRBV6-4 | CASSSGSTGELFF | TGTGCCAGCAGTAGCGGGAGCACCGGGGAGCTGTTTTTT
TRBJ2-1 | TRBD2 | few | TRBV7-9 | CASSSLAGGSNEQFF | TGTGCCAGCAGCTCGCTAGCGGGAGGTAGCAATGAGCAGTTCTTC
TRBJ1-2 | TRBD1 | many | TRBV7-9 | CASSLAGTGELNGYTF | TGTGCCAGCAGCTTAGCCGGGACAGGGGAGCTCAATGGCTACACCTTC